A selection of T cell receptor beta chains follows, all from one sample in a study of PD-1 blockade in mismatch repair-deficient tumors. Only in-frame clones appear in the TCRdb table, and some are missing; sequencing was by immunoSEQ multiplex PCR. The table records 100,000 to 150,000 clones, around 87% of them present only once. The sequencing here drew on peripheral blood, taken 44 weeks after starting pembrolizumab. The source is an adult with mismatch repair-deficient cancer. CDR3s include the opening cysteine and the closing phenylalanine or tryptophan. The order of the fields is V gene, D gene, clone size, J gene, CDR3 DNA, CDR3 protein. D genes are given only for firm matches. For some rows the clone size is stated as once, few or many, or as a class when expanded; others skip it.

TRBV21-1	.	.	TRBJ2-1	TGTGCCAGCAGCAACTCCGGGACTAGCGGGAGAGCAATGTATTGCAATGAGCAGTTCTTC	CASSNSGTSGRAMYCNEQFF
TRBV9	.	.	TRBJ2-3	TGTGCCAGCAGCGTAGGAGGGAGTCCTAGCACAGATACGCAGTATTTT	CASSVGGSPSTDTQYF
TRBV2	.	.	TRBJ2-5	TGTGCCAGCAGTGAAGAGATGGGAGAGACCCAGTACTTC	CASSEEMGETQYF
TRBV5-1	.	.	TRBJ1-5	TGCGCCAGCAGACCTAATCCTTATAGCAATCAGCCCCAGCATTTT	CASRPNPYSNQPQHF
TRBV6-6	TRBD1	once	TRBJ2-7	TGTGCCAGCAGTTACTCGCAGGGGGCTTACGAGCAGTACTTC	CASSYSQGAYEQYF
TRBV5-6	.	.	TRBJ1-3	TGTGCCAGCAGCTTGGATGCAGGGGATGGAAACACCATATATTTT	CASSLDAGDGNTIYF
TRBV7-6	.	.	TRBJ2-3	TGTGCCAGCAGCTATTCTGGCACAGATACGCAGTATTTT	CASSYSGTDTQYF
TRBV7-2	.	.	TRBJ2-5	TGTGCCAGCAGCTTAGGGTCAGTGGAGACCCAGTACTTC	CASSLGSVETQYF
TRBV4-1	TRBD2	.	TRBJ2-1	TGCGCCAGCAGCCCAATGGGAGGGTTCGATGAGCAGTTCTTC	CASSPMGGFDEQFF
TRBV15	.	few	TRBJ2-7	TGTGCCACCAGCAGACCCACCCGGCACTTC	CATSRPTRHF
TRBV6-6	.	.	TRBJ2-3	TGTGCCAGCAGTTACTCGGTGGATACGCAGTATTTT	CASSYSVDTQYF
TRBV25-1	.	once	TRBJ2-7	TGTGCCAGCAGTATAACCGGGGAACCCTACGAGCAGTACTTC	CASSITGEPYEQYF
TRBV5-1	.	.	TRBJ2-5	TGCGCCAGCAGCTTGGTTGGAAGCGGGGAGACCCAGTACTTC	CASSLVGSGETQYF
TRBV5-1	.	.	TRBJ2-5	TGCGCCAGCAGCTTGGAGAGGCAGGGAGAGACCCAGTACTTC	CASSLERQGETQYF
TRBV15	.	once	TRBJ2-1	TGTGCCACCAGCAGTGACTCTAGCTCCTACAATGAGCAGTTCTTC	CATSSDSSSYNEQFF
TRBV7-3	.	.	TRBJ2-4	TGTGCCAGCAGCTTAAATGCCGGAGCCAAAAACATTCAGTACTTC	CASSLNAGAKNIQYF
TRBV13	TRBD2	.	TRBJ2-1	TGTGCCAGCAGCGGGGGGGGTTCGAACCCCTCTTTAAATGAGCAGTTCTTC	CASSGGGSNPSLNEQFF
TRBV11-2	TRBD2	.	TRBJ2-3	TGTGCCAGCAGCTTAGTAGAAGGTAGCGGGAGTTCAGATACGCAGTATTTT	CASSLVEGSGSSDTQYF
TRBV4-1	TRBD2	.	TRBJ2-1	TGCGCCAGCAGCCCGACTAGCGGCAACAATGAGCAGTTCTTC	CASSPTSGNNEQFF
TRBV27	.	.	TRBJ2-1	TGTGCCAGCAGTTTATTGGGCCGAGATAATGAGCAGTTCTTC	CASSLLGRDNEQFF
TRBV5-6	.	few	TRBJ2-7	TGTGCCAGCAGCTTGGCCTACGAGCAGTACTTC	CASSLAYEQYF
TRBV5-1	TRBD1	once	TRBJ1-3	TGCGCCAGCAGCTTCGCAGGGGGCAGCGGAAACACCATATATTTT	CASSFAGGSGNTIYF
TRBV19	TRBD1	.	TRBJ2-7	TGTGCCAGTAGTATCACAGGGGGCGTCTACGAGCAGTACTTC	CASSITGGVYEQYF
TRBV19	.	.	TRBJ2-2	TGTGCCAGTAGGGGCTTGACACCTCACACCGGGGAGCTGTTTTTT	CASRGLTPHTGELFF
TRBV29-1	.	.	TRBJ2-3	TGCAGCGTTGGCGGGTCGACAGATACGCAGTATTTT	CSVGGSTDTQYF
TRBV6-1	.	.	TRBJ2-7	TGTGCCAGCAGTCCGTCCTACGAGCAGTACTTC	CASSPSYEQYF
TRBV11-3	.	once	TRBJ2-7	TGTGCCAGCAGCTTAGGGGGGGCAGGGTTCAGCTCCTACGAGCAGTACTTC	CASSLGGAGFSSYEQYF
TRBV27	.	.	TRBJ2-7	TGTGCCAGCAGTTATACACAGGGCATCTTGTACGAGCAGTACTTC	CASSYTQGILYEQYF
TRBV30	TRBD2	.	TRBJ2-3	TGTGCCTGGGGTGGACCCCCGGGAGGTACGCAGTATTTT	CAWGGPPGGTQYF
TRBV6-5	.	.	TRBJ2-2	TGTGCCAGCAGTGTAGCCGGGGAGCTGTTTTTT	CASSVAGELFF
TRBV14	.	.	TRBJ2-7	TGTGCCAGCAGCCCCGGGACGAGCGAGCAGTACTTC	CASSPGTSEQYF
TRBV4-3	.	.	TRBJ2-3	TGCGCCAGCAGCCTAACTCAGGGGACTTCTAGCACAGATACGCAGTATTTT	CASSLTQGTSSTDTQYF
TRBV10-3	.	few	TRBJ2-7	TGTGCCATCAGTGAGTCGCCCAGGGGAGCCTACGAGCAGTACTTC	CAISESPRGAYEQYF
TRBV7-2	.	.	TRBJ1-4	TGTGCCAGCAGCCCTAACGGCGGAGGCGGAAAACTGTTTTTT	CASSPNGGGGKLFF
TRBV27	.	.	TRBJ2-6	TGTGCCAGCAGTTTATTGCCCCGGGGGCCTTCGGGGGCCAACGTCCTGACTTTC	CASSLLPRGPSGANVLTF
TRBV28	.	.	TRBJ1-4	TGTGCCAGCAGACTGGGGATGGGGGCCGGGAATGAAAAACTGTTTTTT	CASRLGMGAGNEKLFF
TRBV7-9	TRBD2	.	TRBJ2-7	TGTGCCAGCAGCTTAGGGCTAGCGGGAGGGCCTCTCCCCTACGAGCAGTACTTC	CASSLGLAGGPLPYEQYF
TRBV7-3	.	.	TRBJ2-7	TGTGCCAGCAGCCCCAGTCTGCAGAGGGCGAGGAACGAGCAGTACTTC	CASSPSLQRARNEQYF
TRBV5-3	TRBD1	.	TRBJ2-5	TGTGCCAGAAGCCGCGACAGGGCGCGAGAGACCCAGTACTTC	CARSRDRARETQYF
TRBV5-4	TRBD1	.	TRBJ2-2	TGTGCCAGCAGCTCCGGGACAGGGGCCCTGAACACCGGGGAGCTGTTTTTT	CASSSGTGALNTGELFF
TRBV4-1	.	.	TRBJ2-7	TGCGCCAGCAGCCAAGCTTACACGAGCTACGAGCAGTACTTC	CASSQAYTSYEQYF
TRBV9	TRBD1	.	TRBJ2-3	TGTGCCAGCAGCGTCCGGACAGGGCTCCTACAACGAGCAGATACGCAGTATTTT	CASSVRTGLLQRADTQYF
TRBV14	TRBD2	once	TRBJ2-2	TGTGCCAGCAGCCAAGAATGGATAGCGGGAGGGCCCATTATCGGGGAGCTGTTTTTT	CASSQEWIAGGPIIGELFF
TRBV11-2	TRBD2	.	TRBJ2-7	TGTGCCAGCAGCTTAAGGCCCCCCGGGACTAGAACCTACGAGCAGTACTTC	CASSLRPPGTRTYEQYF
TRBV7-9	.	.	TRBJ1-1	TGTGCCAGCAGCTCCGGGACGGAGAACACTGAAGCTTTCTTT	CASSSGTENTEAFF
TRBV4-3	TRBD2	.	TRBJ2-3	TGCGCCAGCAGCCCTAGCGGGAGATCAGATACGCAGTATTTT	CASSPSGRSDTQYF
TRBV6-6	.	.	TRBJ1-5	TGTGCCAGCAGTCTCAGGGAAGGGGGCAATCAGCCCCAGCATTTT	CASSLREGGNQPQHF
TRBV27	TRBD1	few	TRBJ2-7	TGTGCCAGCAGTTGGGACAGGGTCCACGAGCAGTACTTC	CASSWDRVHEQYF
TRBV28	.	.	TRBJ1-2	TGTGCCAGCAGTTTGGGCGGATCCCTCTATGGCTACACCTTC	CASSLGGSLYGYTF
TRBV7-9	.	.	TRBJ2-5	TGTGCCAGCAGCCCTGGGGAGACCCAGTACTTC	CASSPGETQYF